The T cell receptor beta chain described here comes from a study of post-analysis software for immune sequencing data. V gave up 4 bases and J gave up 0 bases, with 11 bases separating them. The CDR3 has 15 residues. Germline CDR1 is SGHVS and CDR2 is FNYEAQ. TCR beta cDNA libraries had unique molecular identifiers. One entry per CDR3 protein results from TCRdb running MiXCR on the PCR reads. In the table there are around 190,000 distinct CDR3 sequences, over 25% of which are singletons. Study-wide points: Under F measure analysis, samples from one preparation batch co-clustered strongly. Five or six TRBV segments were significantly more frequent in patients than in controls. TRBV5-6, TRBV5-1 and TRBV20-1 were among these segments. Patients with multiple sclerosis recorded significantly lower normalized Chao1 diversity than controls, the study found.

This clonotype occurred many times. What it binds is unknown. Source material: blood. The sequence came from a girl aged 2-17 years with multiple sclerosis. The chain uses TRBV7-6 and TRBJ2-3; D is unresolved. In DNA form, the CDR3 reads TGTGCCAGCAGCTCAGAGTTAGAGAGCACAGATACGCAGTATTTT. Translated: CASSSELESTDTQYF.